This T cell receptor beta chain derives from a study of blood T cell repertoires in COVID-19. Study at large: Samples of COVID-19 (acute and convalescent) were obtained from the United States, Italy and Spain.

Authors' processing steps: Quantification of nucleated cells was approximated via reference gene primer amplification. Sequencing was performed with immunoSEQ multiplex PCR; in TCRdb, only in-frame clones are kept and a portion is missing. V and J calls and clone size are given by that table; D and trimming were obtained from the DNA. This table has about 180,000 clones, 83% appearing once. The CDR3 contains 13 residues. V dropped 1 base and J dropped 7 bases, with 11 bases sitting between them. Per germline, CDR1 SGHNT and CDR2 YYREEE (reference sequence). The source material was peripheral blood. The chain joins TRBV5-4 to TRBJ1-2; no definite D call. The source is a woman in her seventies with COVID-19, enrolled during active disease. The CDR3 DNA sequence: TGTGCCAGCAGCTTGCGGCGGGAAGCTGGCTACACCTTC. Translating it yields CASSLRREAGYTF.